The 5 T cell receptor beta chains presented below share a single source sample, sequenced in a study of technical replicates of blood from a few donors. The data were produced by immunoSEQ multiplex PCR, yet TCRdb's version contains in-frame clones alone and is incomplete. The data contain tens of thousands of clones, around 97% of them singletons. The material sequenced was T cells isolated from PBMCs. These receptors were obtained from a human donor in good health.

In DNA, the CDR3 is TGTGCCAGCAGCGTAGATAAAGGGGGCTCGGGCAACTATGGCTACACCTTC. Translating gives CASSVDKGGSGNYGYTF. This chain joins TRBV9 and TRBJ1-2; TRBD1 matches at 7 bases. This CDR3 region has 17 residues. V lost 0 bases and J lost 2; bases outside the gene matches: 10. CDR1 and CDR2 (germline): SGDLS, YYNGEE. Using reference TRBV9 and TRBJ1-2 for the parts outside the CDR3, the full variable domain is DSGVTQTPKHLITATGQRVTLRCSPRSGDLSVYWYQQSLDQGLQFLIQYYNGEERAKGNILERFSAQQFPDLHSELNLSSLELGDSALYFCASSVDKGGSGNYGYTFGSGTRLTVV.

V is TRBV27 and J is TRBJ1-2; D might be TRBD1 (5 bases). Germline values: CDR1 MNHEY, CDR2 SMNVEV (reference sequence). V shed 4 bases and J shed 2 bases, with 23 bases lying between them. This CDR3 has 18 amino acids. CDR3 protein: CASSSLQVTAALNYGYTF. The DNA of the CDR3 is TGTGCCAGCAGTTCGCTCCAGGTGACAGCCGCCTTAAACTATGGCTACACCTTC.

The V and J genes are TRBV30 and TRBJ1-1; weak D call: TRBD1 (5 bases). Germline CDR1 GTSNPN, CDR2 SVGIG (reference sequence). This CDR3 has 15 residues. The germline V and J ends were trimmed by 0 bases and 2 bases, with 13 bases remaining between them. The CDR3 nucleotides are TGTGCCTGGAGTGTAAGTAGGGGCAGTAACACTGAAGCTTTCTTT. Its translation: CAWSVSRGSNTEAFF. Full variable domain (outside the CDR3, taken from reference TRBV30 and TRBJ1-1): SQTIHQWPATLVQPVGSPLSLECTVEGTSNPNLYWYRQAAGRGLQLLFYSVGIGQISSEVPQNLSASRPQDRQFILSSKKLLLSDSGFYLCAWSVSRGSNTEAFFGQGTRLTVV.

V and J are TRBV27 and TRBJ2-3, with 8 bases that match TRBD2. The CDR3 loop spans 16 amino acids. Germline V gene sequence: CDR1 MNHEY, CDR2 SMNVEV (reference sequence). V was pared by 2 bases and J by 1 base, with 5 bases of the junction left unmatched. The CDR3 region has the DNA TGTGCCAGCAGTTTAAGGCCTAGCGGGCGCACAGATACGCAGTATTTT. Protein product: CASSLRPSGRTDTQYF.

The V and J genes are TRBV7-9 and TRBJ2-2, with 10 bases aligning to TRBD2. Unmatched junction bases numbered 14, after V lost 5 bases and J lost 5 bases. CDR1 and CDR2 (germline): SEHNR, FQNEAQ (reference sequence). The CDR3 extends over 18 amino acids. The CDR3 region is CASSPRSLAGELTGELFF. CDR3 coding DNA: TGTGCCAGCAGCCCCCGGAGTCTAGCGGGAGAATTAACCGGGGAGCTGTTTTTT.